One sample yielded the 25 T cell receptor beta chains listed below, sequenced in a study of shared clonotypes between healthy human individuals. Cells designated naive CD8 were CD45RO-negative and were positively selected for CCR7, with terminally differentiated effector memory CD45RA+ cells excluded. This table comes from immunoSEQ multiplex PCR, and its TCRdb copy is limited to in-frame clones, with some not included. In the table there are around 2,000,000 clones, approximately 94% of which are singletons. Sequencing was performed on naive CD8+ T cells sorted from blood. The receptors come from a man in his late teens or twenties in good health.

The chain has TRBV7-2 and TRBJ2-1, with TRBD2 matching over 10 bases. The germline CDR1 and CDR2 sequences are SGHTA and FQGNSA. Trimming removed 5 bases from V and 6 bases from J; junction bases left unmatched: 7. This CDR3 has 15 amino acids. CDR3 sequence: CASSIGTSAINEQFF. The CDR3, as DNA: TGTGCCAGCAGCATCGGGACTAGCGCAATCAATGAGCAGTTCTTC.

The J gene is TRBJ2-5, the V gene TRBV2; a weak D match, TRBD1 (6 bases). The CDR3 length is 13 residues. Per germline, CDR1 SNHLY and CDR2 FYNNEI. Between the trimmed V and J ends, which lost 7 bases and 1 base, there was a span of 10 bases. This CDR3 reads CASNRQAQETQYF. The DNA for the CDR3 is TGTGCCAGCAACCGACAGGCCCAAGAGACCCAGTACTTC. Variable domain in full (rest from reference TRBV2 and TRBJ2-5): EPEVTQTPSHQVTQMGQEVILRCVPISNHLYFYWYRQILGQKVEFLVSFYNNEISEKSEIFDDQFSVERPDGSNFTLKIRSTKLEDSAMYFCASNRQAQETQYFGPGTRLLVL.

This sequence joins TRBV4-1 and TRBJ2-4; 7 nucleotides match TRBD1. Germline-derived CDR1 and CDR2 are MGHRA and YSYEKL. The V segment lost 0 bases and the J segment 0 bases; nucleotides outside the gene matches: 11. The CDR3 loop spans 19 amino acids. This CDR3 reads CASSQEETGATLAKNIQYF. The CDR3 bases are TGCGCCAGCAGCCAAGAGGAAACAGGGGCCACCCTAGCCAAAAACATTCAGTACTTC.

The rearrangement links TRBV6-1 to TRBJ1-5, with D uncertain. CDR3 length equals 12 residues. Trimming left V 3 bases short and J 6 bases short, with 6 bases between. The germline V gene encodes CDR1 MNHNS and CDR2 SASEGT. CDR3 bases: TGTGCCAGCAGTGAGTTGGGTCAGCCCCAGCATTTT. Residues: CASSELGQPQHF.

The genes are TRBV10-1 and TRBJ2-2, with D tentatively TRBD1 or TRBD2 (5 bases each). Germline loops: CDR1 WNHNN, CDR2 SYGVQD (reference sequence). The CDR3 is 15 residues long. With 6 bases removed from V and 3 bases from J, the gap between germline ends came to 14 bases. The CDR3 region is CASRSARGDTGELFF. CDR3 coding DNA: TGCGCCAGCAGATCTGCTAGAGGGGACACCGGGGAGCTGTTTTTT.

This clone was recorded once. The genes are TRBV4-1 and TRBJ1-1, with D possibly matching TRBD1 (5 bases). CDR1 and CDR2 from the germline V gene are MGHRA and YSYEKL. The CDR3 runs to 13 residues. V lost 3 bases to trimming and J lost 7 bases, with 12 bases between them. The CDR3 loop is CASSQIGGDEAFF. The CDR3 bases are TGCGCCAGCAGCCAGATTGGAGGGGATGAAGCTTTCTTT.

J is TRBJ1-1 and V is TRBV7-9; 8 nucleotides align to TRBD1. After removal of 8 bases from V and 2 bases from J, the junction contained 7 bases not matched to a gene. The CDR3 length is 14 residues. Germline assignment: CDR1 SEHNR and CDR2 FQNEAQ (reference sequence). The CDR3 spells CASFGQGGNTEAFF. The CDR3 DNA sequence: TGTGCCAGCTTTGGACAGGGAGGTAACACTGAAGCTTTCTTT.

In its sample, this clone was seen once. The genes are TRBV7-6 and TRBJ1-6, with TRBD1 matching over 11 bases. This CDR3 contains 15 residues. The V gene's germline CDR1 is SGHVS and CDR2 FNYEAQ. With V trimmed by 5 bases and J by 7 bases, 4 bases remained unmatched. CDR3 coding DNA: TGTGCCAGCAGCCTAAGGACAGGGGGCAATTCACCCCTCCACTTT. Encoded protein: CASSLRTGGNSPLHF.

This chain uses TRBV19 with TRBJ2-1; D not resolved. The germline V and J ends were trimmed by 1 base and 1 base, with 8 bases remaining between them. From germline, CDR1 is LNHDA and CDR2 SQIVND (reference sequence). There are 15 residues in the CDR3. Here the CDR3 reads CASSIGFLSYNEQFF. CDR3 sequence (DNA): TGTGCCAGTAGTATAGGGTTCCTTTCCTACAATGAGCAGTTCTTC.

The chain uses TRBV9 and TRBJ2-1, with TRBD1 identical over 9 bases. The CDR3 is 19 residues long. The V gene's germline CDR1 is SGDLS and CDR2 YYNGEE. The V segment lost 2 bases and the J segment 0 bases; nucleotides outside the gene matches: 12. In nucleotides, the CDR3 is TGTGCCAGCAGCGTGGGACTGGGACAGGGAACTAGCTCCTACAATGAGCAGTTCTTC. It specifies CASSVGLGQGTSSYNEQFF.

The chain carries TRBV9 and TRBJ2-3; 14 bases agree with TRBD2. V was clipped by 3 bases and J by 6 bases; unmatched bases: 0. CDR1 is SGDLS, CDR2 YYNGEE, per germline. The CDR3 is 14 residues long. CDR3: CASSGTSGRDTQYF. The CDR3 DNA reads as TGTGCCAGCAGCGGGACTAGCGGGAGGGATACGCAGTATTTT.

V is TRBV5-6 and J is TRBJ1-3, with 9 nucleotides matching TRBD1. CDR3 length: 15 residues. CDR1 and CDR2 from the germline V gene are SGHDT and YYEEEE. J lost 2 bases, V lost 4 bases, and 4 bases had no gene match. CDR3 coding DNA: TGTGCCAGCAGCCTTACAGGGGGCCCTGGAAACACCATATATTTT. This encodes CASSLTGGPGNTIYF.

Details on this clone: In the same sample, other DNA sequences code for this CDR3. The chain carries TRBV5-6 and TRBJ2-5; D is possibly TRBD1 (6 bases). Germline V gene sequence: CDR1 SGHDT, CDR2 YYEEEE. Trimming left V 2 bases short and J 3 bases short, with 8 bases between. The CDR3 contains 13 residues. Here the CDR3 reads CASSFSGEETQYF. The CDR3 coding sequence is TGTGCCAGCAGCTTCTCAGGGGAAGAGACCCAGTACTTC.

V is TRBV7-9 and J is TRBJ2-5, with D uncertain. The CDR3 loop spans 15 amino acids. V was cut by 5 bases and J by 4 bases, with 17 bases left in between. Germline-derived CDR1 and CDR2 are SEHNR and FQNEAQ (reference sequence). The CDR3 coding sequence is TGTGCCAGCAGCCACACTATGATGGTAGGAGAGACCCAGTACTTC. It yields the protein CASSHTMMVGETQYF.

The rearrangement links TRBV27 to TRBJ2-7; possible D gene TRBD1, 6 bases. CDR1 and CDR2 (germline): MNHEY, SMNVEV (reference sequence). This CDR3 is built from 15 residues. Trimming took 6 bases from V and 0 from J, leaving 15 bases between them. In DNA, the CDR3 is TGTGCCAGCAGGACGACAGGATCAAGCTCCTACGAGCAGTACTTC. Protein sequence: CASRTTGSSSYEQYF.

As for this clone: Other DNA sequences in this specimen translate into the identical CDR3. V gene TRBV11-2 combines with J gene TRBJ2-7; a possible D gene is TRBD2 (5 bases). Trimming removed 1 base at V and 3 bases at J, with 7 bases between. Germline assignment: CDR1 SGHAT and CDR2 FQNNGV. CDR3 length: 13 amino acids. CDR3 sequence (DNA): TGTGCCAGCAGCTTAGTGGGGAGCTACGAGCAGTACTTC. Its protein product is CASSLVGSYEQYF.

A remark on this clone: Other DNA sequences in this specimen translate into the identical CDR3. This sequence joins TRBV7-2 and TRBJ1-3; D remains unclear. The V and J ends lost 1 base and 0 bases respectively, with 7 bases between them. Germline V lookup: CDR1 SGHTA, CDR2 FQGNSA. CDR3 length: 15 residues. This chain's CDR3 is CASSLGRSSGNTIYF. The CDR3 DNA is TGTGCCAGCAGCTTAGGGCGGTCCTCTGGAAACACCATATATTTT.

V usage is TRBV10-3 and J usage is TRBJ1-6; D is undetermined. Germline values: CDR1 ENHRY, CDR2 SYGVKD. V lost 3 bases and J 3 bases, leaving 12 bases between the germline ends. The CDR3 length is 16 residues. The CDR3 region is CAISEKGSFYNSPLHF. CDR3 bases: TGTGCCATCAGTGAAAAGGGCAGTTTCTATAATTCACCCCTCCACTTT.

This chain connects TRBV6-1 to TRBJ1-2, with D tentatively TRBD1 (6 bases). Trimming removed 11 bases from V and 8 bases from J, with 15 bases in between. The CDR3 runs to 11 residues. Germline V gives CDR1 MNHNS, CDR2 SASEGT. The CDR3 DNA reads TGTGCCGGCGGACAGCTTTTCGGCTACACCTTC. Residues: CAGGQLFGYTF.

This chain joins TRBV9 and TRBJ2-1, with D perhaps TRBD1 (6 bases). V was cut by 4 bases and J by 4 bases, with 9 bases left in between. Germline V gene lookup returns CDR1 SGDLS and CDR2 YYNGEE. The CDR3 contains 13 residues. CDR3 sequence (DNA): TGTGCCAGCAGCCCCGGACAGTACAATGAGCAGTTCTTC. It yields the protein CASSPGQYNEQFF.

On this clone: The same CDR3 also results from other DNA sequences found in this sample. V usage is TRBV7-6 and J usage is TRBJ2-7; D gene unclear. With 1 base removed from V and 1 base from J, the gap between germline ends came to 8 bases. The germline gives CDR1 SGHVS, CDR2 FNYEAQ. This CDR3 is built from 14 residues. The CDR3 loop is CASSLGLGSYEQYF. The CDR3 bases are TGTGCCAGCAGCTTAGGGCTTGGATCCTACGAGCAGTACTTC.

A remark on this clone: The sample contains more than one DNA sequence encoding this CDR3. The chain uses TRBV9 and TRBJ2-1, with TRBD2 matching over 10 bases. J was trimmed by 0 bases and V by 4 bases; bases with no gene match: 4. The length of the CDR3 is 16 residues. Germline assignment: CDR1 SGDLS and CDR2 YYNGEE. CDR3 nucleotides: TGTGCCAGCAGCCCCAGACTAGCGGGCTCCTACAATGAGCAGTTCTTC. It translates to CASSPRLAGSYNEQFF.

The rearrangement joins TRBV7-8 to TRBJ2-3, with 11 bases matching TRBD2. CDR1 and CDR2 from the germline V gene are SGHVS and FQNEAQ. The V and J ends lost 0 bases and 1 base, in that order; junction bases with no gene match: 3. The CDR3 runs to 17 residues. CDR3 in DNA: TGTGCCAGCAGCTTAGCGCAGACTAGCGGGGGCACAGATACGCAGTATTTT. Translation: CASSLAQTSGGTDTQYF.

CDR3 coding DNA: TGCGCCAGCAGCCCAGGGGGAGGTGGCTACGAGCAGTACTTC. It specifies CASSPGGGGYEQYF. The chain has TRBV4-1 and TRBJ2-7; D might be TRBD1 (7 bases). CDR3 length equals 14 residues. CDR1 and CDR2 from the germline V gene are MGHRA and YSYEKL. With 4 bases removed from V and 3 bases from J, the gap between germline ends came to 13 bases.

Here the CDR3 reads CASSLVGAGGSYEQYF. The CDR3 DNA is TGTGCCAGCAGCTTGGTTGGCGCGGGGGGCTCCTACGAGCAGTACTTC. The chain links TRBV5-6 to TRBJ2-7, with 8 bases aligning to TRBD2. After removal of 0 bases from V and 0 bases from J, the junction contained 5 bases not matched to a gene. Germline V gene data show CDR1 as SGHDT and CDR2 as YYEEEE. CDR3 length: 16 amino acids.